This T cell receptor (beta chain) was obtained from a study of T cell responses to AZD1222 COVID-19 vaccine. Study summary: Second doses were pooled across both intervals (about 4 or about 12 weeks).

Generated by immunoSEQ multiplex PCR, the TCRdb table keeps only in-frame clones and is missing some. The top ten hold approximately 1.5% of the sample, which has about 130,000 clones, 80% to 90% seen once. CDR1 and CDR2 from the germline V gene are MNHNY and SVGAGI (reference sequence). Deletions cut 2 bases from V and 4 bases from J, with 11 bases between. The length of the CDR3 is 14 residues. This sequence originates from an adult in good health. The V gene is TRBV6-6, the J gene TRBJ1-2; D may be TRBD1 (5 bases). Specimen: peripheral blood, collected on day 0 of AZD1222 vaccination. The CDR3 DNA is TGTGCCAGCAGTTACGTGCGGGGGATCTATGGCTACACCTTC. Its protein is CASSYVRGIYGYTF.